The clone carrying this TCR beta chain came up a few times. Its target is not known. Every single donor gave one heparinised blood draw, and these averaged roughly 0.11 L. This CDR3 has 17 residues. V shed 7 bases and J shed 3 bases, with 22 bases lying between them. Germline V CDR1 and CDR2: MDHEN, SYDVKM. The data stem from a study of beta chain features in type 1 diabetes. Study summary: Patient and healthy donor groups were alike in age, gender and cell yields.

As every portion of the isolated RNA was reverse transcribed, the sequencing read expressed TCRB transcripts. Sequencing used immunoSEQ multiplex PCR; TCRdb keeps in-frame clones, though not all of them. The table lists a few hundred thousand clones, 9.6% of them singletons, with about 0.64% in the top ten. Whole-study findings and limits: Type 1 diabetes patients had moderately but significantly shorter TCRB CDR3s in all four CD4+ subsets. Any role of HLA type in TCRB rearrangement remained unresolved here.

The rearrangement links TRBV28 to TRBJ1-5; D not resolved. The sample comprised central memory CD4+ T cells from blood. The sequence was collected from a man aged 30-40 years with type 1 diabetes. The CDR3 DNA follows: TGTGCCAGCAAGTCTGGGGTGCTCAGAGTTGACAATCAGCCCCAGCATTTT. Its protein product is CASKSGVLRVDNQPQHF.